The entry below describes one T cell receptor (beta chain). Method: immunoSEQ multiplex PCR; TCRdb's copy keeps in-frame clones and lacks some. The sample carries more than 350,000 clones, about 89% recorded once. The data stem from a study of blood T cell repertoires in COVID-19. The length of the CDR3 is 14 residues. CDR1 and CDR2 from the germline V gene are SNHLY and FYNNEI. The V gene end was trimmed by 6 bases and the J gene end by 1 base; junction bases not matched to a gene: 4. The chain combines TRBV2 with TRBJ2-3, with TRBD1 matching 7 bases. The sequencing input was peripheral blood. This receptor was identified in a woman under 40 with COVID-19, enrolled during active disease. CDR3 nucleotide sequence: TGTGCCAGCAGAGATGGACAGGGCACAGATACGCAGTATTTT. Translating gives CASRDGQGTDTQYF.